Below, 24 T cell receptor beta chains from the same sample are listed, as sequenced in a study of early T cells in non-severe SARS-CoV-2 infection. TCRdb analysed the 5' RACE reads with MiXCR anew, one entry per CDR3 protein. The sample has around 29,000 distinct CDR3 sequences, about 5.7% seen once. Sequencing was done on a sample of whole blood. The source is an adult who was a healthcare worker with PCR-confirmed SARS-CoV-2 infection or an uninfected control (not recorded which).

This clonotype has at least ten counts. The chain carries TRBV2 and TRBJ1-5; D perhaps matches TRBD1 (5 bases). V shed 0 bases and J shed 4 bases, with 13 bases lying between them. Germline V lookup: CDR1 SNHLY, CDR2 FYNNEI. The CDR3 spans 16 residues. CDR3 DNA sequence: TGTGCCAGCAGTGAAGCGTCCGGGACCCCGAATCAGCCCCAGCATTTT. Its protein product is CASSEASGTPNQPQHF.

This clonotype has a count of ten or more. The CDR3: CASSYTSTDTQYF. In DNA, the CDR3 is TGTGCCAGCAGTTACACTTCCACAGATACGCAGTATTTT. V gene TRBV6-5 combines with J gene TRBJ2-3; D ambiguous. Trimming cost V 2 bases and J 2 bases, with 5 bases left between them. This CDR3 is 13 amino acids long. Germline V gene sequence: CDR1 MNHEY, CDR2 SVGAGI.

This clonotype was detected ten times or more. The chain links TRBV12-3 or TRBV12-4 to TRBJ1-5; 7 bases map to TRBD1. CDR3 length: 15 amino acids. Trimming cost V 6 bases and J 2 bases; bases outside gene matches: 7. CDR3 amino acids: CASRSGTDGNQPQHF. Written as DNA, the CDR3 is TGTGCCAGCAGATCCGGGACAGATGGCAATCAGCCCCAGCATTTT.

Ten or more counts support this clonotype. The chain combines TRBV18 with TRBJ1-2, with D tentatively TRBD1 (6 bases). The CDR3 is made up of 15 amino acids. CDR1 and CDR2 (germline): KGHSH, LQKENI. V was pared by 3 bases and J by 4 bases, with 15 bases between. The DNA of the CDR3 is TGTGCCAGCTCACCGGACAGTAATCGACGCTATGGCTACACCTTC. Its translation is CASSPDSNRRYGYTF.

This clonotype was counted many times. The chain recombines TRBV27 with TRBJ1-1; D call uncertain. Germline-derived CDR1 and CDR2 are MNHEY and SMNVEV (reference sequence). Deletions cut 6 bases from V and 11 bases from J, with 13 bases between. The CDR3 is made up of 11 amino acids. CDR3 protein: CASSSASAAFF. The DNA for the CDR3 is TGTGCCAGCAGCTCAGCATCGGCGGCTTTCTTT.

Points on this clonotype: This sequence may be a read error, since a much larger clone differs from it by one base. The chain joins TRBV18 to TRBJ1-5; TRBD1 agrees at 8 bases. This CDR3 has 15 residues. Per germline, CDR1 KGHSH and CDR2 LQKENI. Here the CDR3 reads CVSSLTTGAGQPQHF. In DNA, the CDR3 is TGTGTCAGCTCCCTTACGACAGGGGCAGGTCAGCCCCAGCATTTT.

At least ten counts were recorded for this clonotype. V is TRBV4-3 and J is TRBJ1-4, with TRBD1 matching 9 bases. Trimming removed 4 bases from V and 6 bases from J; junction bases left unmatched: 9. The germline V gene encodes CDR1 LGHNA and CDR2 YSLEER. The CDR3 spans 16 residues. The CDR3 DNA reads TGCGCCAGCAGCCTCATTGACAGGGGGACGGATGAAAAACTGTTTTTT. This translates into CASSLIDRGTDEKLFF.

This clonotype was counted ten times or more. The gene calls are TRBV18 and TRBJ2-3; no clear D gene. Trimming removed 0 bases from V and 3 bases from J, with 4 bases in between. The CDR3 sequence is 13 residues long. Germline CDR1 and CDR2: KGHSH and LQKENI. Written as DNA, the CDR3 is TGTGCCAGCTCACCACCGTTTACAGATACGCAGTATTTT. This codes for CASSPPFTDTQYF.

The V and J genes are TRBV7-3 and TRBJ1-1; the D is unclear. V lost 5 bases and J lost 6, with 13 bases in between. The CDR3 has 13 amino acids. Germline V gene lookup returns CDR1 SGHTA and CDR2 FQGTGA. DNA of the CDR3: TGTGCCAGCAGCCTCACGGGCGTAGCTGAAGCTTTCTTT. Amino acid sequence: CASSLTGVAEAFF.

This clonotype has a count of ten or more. The chain has TRBV6-2 or TRBV6-3 and TRBJ2-7; a weak D match, TRBD1 (5 bases). Trimming pared 5 bases from V and 2 bases from J, leaving 16 bases between. CDR1 MNHEY and CDR2 SVGEGT come from the germline V gene. This CDR3 has 15 residues. CDR3 coding DNA: TGTGCCAGCAGTCCCCCTTTGACAGCTACCTACGAGCAGTACTTC. It is translated as CASSPPLTATYEQYF.

This clonotype was seen ten or more times. The chain has TRBV29-1 and TRBJ1-2, with D possibly TRBD1 on 6 matching bases. This CDR3 spans 11 amino acids. Germline V CDR1 and CDR2: SQVTM, ANQGSEA. CDR3 sequence (DNA): TGCAGGGCAGGGGCAAACAACGGCTACACCTTC. It specifies CRAGANNGYTF.

This clonotype has just a few counts. V gene TRBV20-1 combines with J gene TRBJ2-3; TRBD2 might be the D (5 bases). Germline CDR1 reads DFQATT; CDR2 reads SNEGSKA (reference sequence). The length of the CDR3 is 17 residues. Trimming pared 2 bases from V and 1 base from J, leaving 19 bases between. Here the CDR3 DNA reads TGCAGTGCTAGACGAACCTGGGGAGACGGTGGCACAGATACGCAGTATTTT. Amino acids: CSARRTWGDGGTDTQYF.

This clonotype was seen ten or more times. The chain recombines TRBV5-1 with TRBJ2-1, with D possibly TRBD2 on 6 matching bases. The CDR3 totals 13 residues. Germline lookup yields CDR1 SGHRS and CDR2 YFSETQ. V lost 0 bases and J lost 9, with 10 bases in between. The CDR3 reads CASSLGEEREQFF. DNA of the CDR3: TGCGCCAGCAGCTTGGGGGAGGAACGTGAGCAGTTCTTC.

This clonotype was recorded a few times. The chain links TRBV13 to TRBJ2-2, with D unresolved. The germline gives CDR1 PRHDT, CDR2 FYEKMQ (reference sequence). CDR3 length equals 12 residues. The V gene lost 5 bases and the J gene lost 8 bases, with 9 bases spanning the gap. CDR3 sequence: CASSLRVGELFF. DNA for the CDR3: TGTGCCAGCAGCCTAAGGGTTGGGGAGCTGTTTTTT.

CDR3 in DNA: TGCAGTGCTAGTAAACTGGACAGGGCAGCTTTCTTT. It specifies CSASKLDRAAFF. The chain links TRBV20-1 to TRBJ1-1; TRBD1 matches at 8 bases. V lost 3 bases, J lost 10 bases, and 7 bases stayed unmatched. In germline, CDR1 is DFQATT, CDR2 SNEGSKA (reference sequence). The CDR3 length is 12 residues.

This clonotype was counted at least ten times. The chain uses TRBV19 and TRBJ2-7; D is perhaps TRBD2 (5 bases). The V gene's germline CDR1 is LNHDA and CDR2 SQIVND (reference sequence). The V end lost 6 bases, the J end lost 6 bases, and 18 bases lay between the germline ends. The CDR3 runs 14 residues. CDR3 region: CASSPGITSPEQYF. For the CDR3, the DNA is TGTGCCAGTAGCCCCGGGATAACAAGTCCCGAGCAGTACTTC.

This clonotype occurred many times. The rearrangement uses TRBV5-4 and TRBJ2-2; 8 nucleotides agree with TRBD2. The CDR3 totals 14 residues. Losses at the gene ends were 5 bases for V and 6 bases for J; bases not matched to a gene: 6. Germline CDR1 SGHNT, CDR2 YYREEE (reference sequence). CDR3: CASSSGLGPGELFF. The CDR3 nucleotides are TGTGCCAGCAGTTCGGGACTAGGACCCGGGGAGCTGTTTTTT. The full variable domain, completed using reference TRBV5-4 and TRBJ2-2, is ETGVTQSPTHLIKTRGQQVTLRCSSQSGHNTVSWYQQALGQGPQFIFQYYREEENGRGNFPPRFSGLQFPNYSSELNVNALELDDSALYLCASSSGLGPGELFFGEGSRLTVL.

This clonotype was seen at least ten times. This sequence joins TRBV5-4 and TRBJ2-3; 13 nucleotides agree with TRBD2. The ends lost 4 bases at V and 4 bases at J; junction bases unmatched: 12. Germline V gene data show CDR1 as SGHNT and CDR2 as YYREEE (reference sequence). This CDR3 contains 18 residues. The CDR3 region has the DNA TGTGCCAGCAGCCAGTTACTAGCGGGGGGGCTTGGCGCAGATACGCAGTATTTT. Translation gives CASSQLLAGGLGADTQYF.

The rearrangement joins TRBV7-2 to TRBJ1-2, with TRBD1 as a possible D gene (5 bases). The germline V and J ends were trimmed by 4 bases and 4 bases, with 13 bases remaining between them. The CDR3 contains 14 residues. CDR1 is SGHTA and CDR2 is FQGNSA in the germline V gene. The CDR3 nucleotides read TGTGCCAGCAGCTCCCGACAGCCTACCTATGGCTACACCTTC. It is translated as CASSSRQPTYGYTF.

The sample holds many counts of this clonotype. The rearrangement links TRBV4-1 to TRBJ2-3; 7 bases are shared with TRBD1. CDR1 and CDR2 from the germline V gene are MGHRA and YSYEKL. J lost 3 bases, V lost 4 bases, and 7 bases had no gene match. CDR3 length: 15 amino acids. CDR3 residues: CASSPGGAGTDTQYF. The CDR3 DNA reads as TGCGCCAGCAGCCCAGGGGGAGCTGGGACAGATACGCAGTATTTT.

In this sample, this clonotype is medium-sized. This chain links TRBV6-6 with TRBJ1-6; 9 bases are a match to TRBD1. Trimming took 4 bases from V and 10 from J; bases not matched to a gene: 5. This CDR3 contains 14 residues. Germline CDR1 and CDR2: MNHNY and SVGAGI (reference sequence). This chain's CDR3 is CASSLGTGKSPLHF. Here the CDR3 DNA reads TGTGCCAGCAGTTTAGGGACAGGGAAATCACCCCTCCACTTT.

This clonotype has at least ten counts. The rearrangement links TRBV3-1 to TRBJ2-4, with TRBD1 as a possible D gene (6 bases). Germline V lookup: CDR1 LGHDT, CDR2 YNNKEL (reference sequence). Trimming took 2 bases from V and 12 from J, leaving 23 bases between them. The CDR3 consists of 16 residues. The CDR3 nucleotides are TGTGCCAGCAGCCAAATGCCCCAGGGGTCCGGGCCGGGTCAGTACTTC. It translates to CASSQMPQGSGPGQYF.

This clonotype appeared many times. This chain uses TRBV4-3 with TRBJ2-4, with D possibly being TRBD1 (6 bases). Germline V gene lookup returns CDR1 LGHNA and CDR2 YSLEER. This CDR3 is built from 15 residues. Trimming stripped 4 bases from V and 1 base from J, with 11 bases between. The CDR3 sequence: CASSRGQSAKNIQYF. The CDR3 bases are TGCGCCAGCAGCCGTGGACAGTCGGCCAAAAACATTCAGTACTTC.

This clonotype occurred many times. The rearrangement uses TRBV5-8 and TRBJ2-1, with 8 bases fitting TRBD2. This CDR3 region has 15 residues. V shed 5 bases and J 7 bases; nucleotides not matched to a gene: 11. Looked up from germline, CDR1 is SGHTS and CDR2 is YDEGEE. The CDR3 reads CASRMRGAEGNEQFF. The CDR3 DNA sequence: TGTGCCAGCAGAATGCGGGGGGCCGAGGGGAATGAGCAGTTCTTC.